This TCR beta chain was documented in a study of cytomegalovirus exposure and HLA in healthy donors. This CDR3 spans 13 amino acids. The ends were cut back, 3 bases at V and 0 bases at J, with 6 bases in the middle. Germline V CDR1 and CDR2: SGHRS, YFSETQ. The PCR used 60 Vbeta and 13 Jbeta primers. The data were produced by immunoSEQ multiplex PCR, yet TCRdb's version contains in-frame clones alone and is incomplete. The sample consists of 70,000 to 90,000 clones, 63% of them appearing once. The receptor was isolated from a woman in her thirties or forties in good health and CMV-seropositive. Sequencing input: PBMCs. This sequence joins TRBV5-1 and TRBJ1-2; D call uncertain. The CDR3 is CASSSGSNYGYTF. CDR3 sequence (DNA): TGCGCCAGCAGCTCGGGTTCTAACTATGGCTACACCTTC.